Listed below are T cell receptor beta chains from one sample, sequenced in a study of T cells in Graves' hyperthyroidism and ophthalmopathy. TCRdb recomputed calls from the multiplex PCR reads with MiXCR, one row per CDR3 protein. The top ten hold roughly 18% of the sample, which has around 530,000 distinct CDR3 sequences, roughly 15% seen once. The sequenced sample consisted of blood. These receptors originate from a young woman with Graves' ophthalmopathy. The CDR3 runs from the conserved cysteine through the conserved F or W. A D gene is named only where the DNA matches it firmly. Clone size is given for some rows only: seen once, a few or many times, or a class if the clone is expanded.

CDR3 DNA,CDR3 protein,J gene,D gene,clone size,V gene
TGTGCCAGTAGTCGGAATACGGGGGTTTTGAACACTGAAGCTTTCTTT,CASSRNTGVLNTEAFF,TRBJ1-1,-,few,TRBV19
TGTGCCAGCAGTTTATCATCAGGGGGCGGCTATGGCTACACCTTC,CASSLSSGGGYGYTF,TRBJ1-2,TRBD1,many,TRBV27
TGTGCCAGCAGTTTATCGGGCAGGAAGAGCCAAGAGACCCAGTACTTC,CASSLSGRKSQETQYF,TRBJ2-5,-,many,TRBV28
TGCAGCGTTGAAGCTGGAGCGGGATCCTACGAGCAGTACTTC,CSVEAGAGSYEQYF,TRBJ2-7,TRBD2,many,TRBV29-1
TGTGCCAGCAGTTTAAGGGGGGAGCTGTTTTTT,CASSLRGELFF,TRBJ2-2,-,many,TRBV28
TGTGCCAGCAGCCCGGACAGGGGACCCAATGAGCAGTTCTTC,CASSPDRGPNEQFF,TRBJ2-1,TRBD1,-,TRBV7-9
TGTGCCAGCCCGGGACTAGCGGGGTTCCCTTTACTATCTAGCACAGATACGCAGTATTTT,CASPGLAGFPLLSSTDTQYF,TRBJ2-3,TRBD2,-,TRBV27
TGCAGTGCTACCGGGGCTGAAGCTTTCTTT,CSATGAEAFF,TRBJ1-1,-,-,TRBV20-1
TGCAGTGCTGTCCTCGAGGCAGCCGAATTAAACTATGGCTACACCTTC,CSAVLEAAELNYGYTF,TRBJ1-2,-,many,TRBV20-1
TGTGCCAGCAAGTGGCTACAGGGCACTGAAGCTTTCTTT,CASKWLQGTEAFF,TRBJ1-1,-,few,TRBV6-1
TGTGCCTGGAGTGTACCGTCTCGGTCGCGGGGATGGGAGACCCAGTACTTC,CAWSVPSRSRGWETQYF,TRBJ2-5,-,many,TRBV30
TGTGCCTGGAGAGGACCGGGGACTAGCGGGAGGGCCAATGAGCAGTTCTTC,CAWRGPGTSGRANEQFF,TRBJ2-1,TRBD2,-,TRBV30
TGTGCCAGTAGCACCGGGACTAGCGGGAGTGGGGAGACCCAGTACTTC,CASSTGTSGSGETQYF,TRBJ2-5,TRBD2,-,TRBV19
TGCGCCAGCAGCCAAGAAACTAGCGCGGCCTACGAGCAGTACTTC,CASSQETSAAYEQYF,TRBJ2-7,TRBD2,few,TRBV4-3
TGTGCCAGCAGCCAAGACGTCCGAACCTACGAGCAGTACTTC,CASSQDVRTYEQYF,TRBJ2-7,-,many,TRBV3-1
TGCGCCAGCAGCGGGGGGACAGGGAGCTCTGGAAACACCATATATTTT,CASSGGTGSSGNTIYF,TRBJ1-3,TRBD1,many,TRBV5-1
TGTGCCATCGGTGATCAGGGTGACACTGAAGCTTTCTTT,CAIGDQGDTEAFF,TRBJ1-1,-,-,TRBV10-3
TGTGCCAGCAGTCAACCGACTAACGGGACGGAGCAGTACTTC,CASSQPTNGTEQYF,TRBJ2-7,-,-,TRBV2
TGCAGTGCCAGACGAGCTTGGAACACTGAAGCTTTCTTT,CSARRAWNTEAFF,TRBJ1-1,-,few,TRBV20-1
TGTGCCAGCGGCACAGGGGGGATTTTTAGCAATCAGCCCCAGCATTTT,CASGTGGIFSNQPQHF,TRBJ1-5,TRBD1,many,TRBV28
TGTGCCAGCAGCCAAGATCTGCTAGCGGGGGGAGATACGCAGTATTTT,CASSQDLLAGGDTQYF,TRBJ2-3,TRBD2,few,TRBV3-1
TGCGCCAGCAGACAGGGGGCTGGGGCCAACGTCCTGACTTTC,CASRQGAGANVLTF,TRBJ2-6,TRBD1,few,TRBV5-1
TGTGCCAGCAGCTTAAGCGCAGGGGGCACTGAAGCTTTCTTT,CASSLSAGGTEAFF,TRBJ1-1,TRBD1,many,TRBV7-2
TGTGCCAGCAGTTTCCAGAAGGACCTATTCGATGAGCAGTTCTTC,CASSFQKDLFDEQFF,TRBJ2-1,-,many,TRBV28